The 2 T cell receptor beta chains below come from one sample, sequenced in a study of beta chain features in type 1 diabetes. The investigators reverse transcribed all of the isolated RNA, so they sequenced expressed TCRB transcripts. TCRdb's table, derived via immunoSEQ multiplex PCR, lists solely in-frame clones and lacks some. The table lists about 350,000 clones, around 19% of them singletons, with under 0.05% in the top ten. What was sequenced was naive CD4+ T cells from blood. The receptors originated from a woman aged 18-30 years in good health.

This clone was seen a few times. The chain couples TRBV2 to TRBJ1-5, with a tentative D call TRBD1 (6 bases). V lost 5 bases and J 3 bases, leaving 11 bases between the germline ends. Germline CDR1 is SNHLY and CDR2 is FYNNEI. The CDR3 runs to 14 residues. For the CDR3, the DNA is TGTGCCAGCAGTCCCGGACAGATCAATCAGCCCCAGCATTTT. It yields the protein CASSPGQINQPQHF.

This clone was counted only a few times. In nucleotides, the CDR3 is TGCAGCGTCGTAAGACTCTACTCAATCGGTGATGAAGCTTTCTTT. It translates to CSVVRLYSIGDEAFF. The gene calls are TRBV29-1 and TRBJ1-1; no firm D call. The CDR3 spans 15 residues. Trimming took off 6 bases at V and 7 bases at J, with 24 bases between the two ends. Germline loops: CDR1 SQVTM, CDR2 ANQGSEA. Full variable domain (rest looked up from reference TRBV29-1 and TRBJ1-1): SAVISQKPSRDICQRGTSLTIQCQVDSQVTMMFWYRQQPGQSLTLIATANQGSEATYESGFVIDKFPISRPNLTFSTLTVSNMSPEDSSIYLCSVVRLYSIGDEAFFGQGTRLTVV.